Listed here are 8 T cell receptor beta chains from one sample, sequenced in a study of shared clonotypes between healthy human individuals. CD45RO-negative, CCR7-positively selected cells formed the naive CD8 fraction, excluding terminally differentiated effector memory CD45RA+ cells. Assay: immunoSEQ multiplex PCR; the TCRdb copy retains only in-frame clones and omits some. There are under 700,000 clones in the sample; approximately 95% occur only once, and 0.11% lies in the top ten. Sequenced material: naive CD8+ T cells sorted from blood. The receptor set was obtained from a woman aged 25 to 39 in good health.

In this sample, this clone turned up once. The chain joins TRBV6-1 to TRBJ2-7; D call uncertain. The CDR3 extends over 16 amino acids. The V and J ends lost 1 base and 2 bases respectively, with 15 bases between them. Germline CDR1 is MNHNS and CDR2 is SASEGT. CDR3 bases: TGTGCCAGCAGTGAAGACAACATTTACAGCCCCTACGAGCAGTACTTC. Translated, it gives CASSEDNIYSPYEQYF.

The chain employs TRBV5-6 and TRBJ2-1, with 7 bases identical to TRBD1. Germline CDR1 reads SGHDT; CDR2 reads YYEEEE. CDR3 size: 16 residues. Losses at the gene ends were 6 bases for V and 1 base for J; bases not matched to a gene: 10. CDR3 amino acids: CASKDGTVMSYNEQFF. The DNA for the CDR3 is TGTGCCAGCAAAGACGGGACAGTGATGTCCTACAATGAGCAGTTCTTC. The entire variable domain, with the rest obtained from reference TRBV5-6 and TRBJ2-1, is as follows: DAGVTQSPTHLIKTRGQQVTLRCSPKSGHDTVSWYQQALGQGPQFIFQYYEEEERQRGNFPDRFSGHQFPNYSSELNVNALLLGDSALYLCASKDGTVMSYNEQFFGPGTRLTVL.

This clone came up once. The sample has other DNA sequences that encode this CDR3 too. This chain links TRBV13 with TRBJ1-1, with 7 bases matching TRBD1. Germline lookup yields CDR1 PRHDT and CDR2 FYEKMQ (reference sequence). With 0 bases clipped from V and 5 bases from J, the junction kept 3 bases outside the gene matches. The CDR3 spans 14 residues. DNA of the CDR3: TGTGCCAGCAGCTTAGGGGCAGGGGGAACTGAAGCTTTCTTT. Protein: CASSLGAGGTEAFF.

This chain joins TRBV6-5 and TRBJ2-3; D is ambiguous. From germline, CDR1 is MNHEY and CDR2 SVGAGI. The ends were cut back, 0 bases at V and 1 base at J, with 5 bases in the middle. The CDR3 loop spans 14 amino acids. The CDR3 sequence: CASSYSEGTDTQYF. CDR3 bases: TGTGCCAGCAGTTACTCCGAGGGCACAGATACGCAGTATTTT.

The chain joins TRBV6-5 to TRBJ2-7, with 11 nucleotides matching TRBD1. The V segment lost 0 bases and the J segment 6 bases; nucleotides outside the gene matches: 4. Germline V gene data show CDR1 as MNHEY and CDR2 as SVGAGI. The CDR3 loop spans 15 amino acids. The CDR3, as DNA: TGTGCCAGCAGTTACTCCGGACAGGGGGCGGGCGAGCAGTACTTC. Its translation: CASSYSGQGAGEQYF.

The chain joins TRBV30 to TRBJ1-2; the D is unclear. The CDR3 runs 11 residues. Trimming left V 4 bases short and J 5 bases short, with 8 bases between. The germline V gene encodes CDR1 GTSNPN and CDR2 SVGIG (reference sequence). CDR3 bases: TGTGCCTGGACAAAAGTGTATGGCTACACCTTC. Its translation is CAWTKVYGYTF.

The rearrangement links TRBV5-4 to TRBJ2-5; 8 nucleotides match TRBD2. Germline assignment: CDR1 SGHNT and CDR2 YYREEE (reference sequence). The CDR3 extends over 17 amino acids. V was clipped by 1 base and J by 2 bases; unmatched bases: 10. CDR3 DNA: TGTGCCAGCAGCTTGCCAGCTTCTAGCGGGCAGCAAGAGACCCAGTACTTC. The encoded protein is CASSLPASSGQQETQYF.

The chain uses TRBV28 and TRBJ2-3, with D maybe TRBD1 (5 bases). V was trimmed by 3 bases and J by 1 base, leaving 8 bases between them. Germline CDR1 MDHEN, CDR2 SYDVKM. CDR3 size: 14 residues. DNA for the CDR3: TGTGCCAGCAGTTTGGGGCGAGGCACAGATACGCAGTATTTT. It codes for CASSLGRGTDTQYF.